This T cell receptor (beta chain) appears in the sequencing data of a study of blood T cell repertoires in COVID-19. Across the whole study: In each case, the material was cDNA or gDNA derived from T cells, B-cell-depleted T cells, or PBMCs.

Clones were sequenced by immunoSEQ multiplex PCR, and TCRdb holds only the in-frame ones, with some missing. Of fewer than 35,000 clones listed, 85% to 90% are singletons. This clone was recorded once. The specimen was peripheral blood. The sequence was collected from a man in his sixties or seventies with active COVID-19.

In nucleotides, the CDR3 is TGTGCCAGTAGGTCCAGGGGACCCACAGATACGCAGTATTTT. Amino acids: CASRSRGPTDTQYF. This sequence joins TRBV19 and TRBJ2-3, with a tentative D call TRBD1 (6 bases). The germline gives CDR1 LNHDA, CDR2 SQIVND (reference sequence). Trimming removed 6 bases at V and 2 bases at J, with 12 bases between. This CDR3 is 14 amino acids long.